One and the same sample provided the 28 T cell receptor beta chains below, sequenced in a study of CD8+ T cells in alopecia areata. The authors extracted RNA and reverse transcribed it into cDNA as the sequencing template. Data came from immunoSEQ multiplex PCR; TCRdb stores just in-frame clones and leaves some out. In the table there are some 99,000 clones, around 44% of which are singletons. The sample was CD4+ T cells sorted from blood. Receptors were obtained from a human donor with alopecia areata.

The V call is TRBV29-1, the J call TRBJ2-1; 7 nucleotides agree with TRBD2. J was trimmed by 7 bases and V by 4 bases; bases with no gene match: 10. The CDR3 is 14 residues long. Germline V gene sequence: CDR1 SQVTM, CDR2 ANQGSEA. The CDR3 loop reads CSVALVGGPNEQFF. Written as DNA, the CDR3 is TGCAGCGTTGCGTTAGTGGGAGGGCCGAATGAGCAGTTCTTC.

In its sample, this clone was seen a few times. The V and J genes are TRBV30 and TRBJ2-1; 12 nucleotides line up with TRBD2. Germline CDR1 GTSNPN, CDR2 SVGIG (reference sequence). The J segment lost 5 bases and the V segment lost 0 bases, leaving 2 bases of the junction unmatched. The CDR3 contains 15 residues. This CDR3 is CAWSVRLAGDNEQFF. CDR3 in DNA: TGTGCCTGGAGTGTACGACTAGCGGGGGACAATGAGCAGTTCTTC.

This chain uses TRBV7-6 with TRBJ2-4; unclear D gene. This CDR3 is 14 amino acids long. With 5 bases removed from V and 10 bases from J, the gap between germline ends came to 18 bases. Germline CDR1 and CDR2: SGHVS and FNYEAQ. The CDR3, as DNA: TGTGCCAGCAGCCCCGCGTCCGGCGCCAGGATTCAGTACTTC. This codes for CASSPASGARIQYF.

The gene calls are TRBV28 and TRBJ2-7; 9 nucleotides agree with TRBD1. J was trimmed by 7 bases and V by 4 bases; bases with no gene match: 8. CDR3 length: 14 residues. Germline V lookup: CDR1 MDHEN, CDR2 SYDVKM. The CDR3 DNA reads as TGTGCCAGCAGTTCCTACAGGGGGCAAGGGGAGCAGTACTTC. It codes for CASSSYRGQGEQYF.

The chain is built from TRBV30 and TRBJ1-6; 7 nucleotides match TRBD1. The CDR3 extends over 14 amino acids. Germline V gives CDR1 GTSNPN, CDR2 SVGIG (reference sequence). J gave up 9 bases and V 0 bases, and 5 bases lay outside the gene matches. Here the CDR3 reads CAWSVGQDASPLHF. Here the CDR3 DNA reads TGTGCCTGGAGTGTTGGACAGGACGCTTCACCCCTCCACTTT.

A remark on this clone: This CDR3 is also generated by other DNA sequences in the sample. This chain links TRBV30 with TRBJ2-5; the match to TRBD2 covers 7 bases. This CDR3 region has 14 residues. Trimming cost V 0 bases and J 1 base; bases outside gene matches: 2. Germline loops: CDR1 GTSNPN, CDR2 SVGIG (reference sequence). CDR3 coding DNA: TGTGCCTGGAGTGTAGGCGGGAGCCAAGAGACCCAGTACTTC. The encoded protein is CAWSVGGSQETQYF.

The V and J genes are TRBV30 and TRBJ2-7; D remains ambiguous. Germline lookup yields CDR1 GTSNPN and CDR2 SVGIG (reference sequence). The CDR3 runs 13 residues. V was cut by 0 bases and J by 4 bases, with 10 bases left in between. The CDR3 region is CAWSVALPYEQYF. The CDR3 DNA sequence: TGTGCCTGGAGTGTAGCTCTTCCATACGAGCAGTACTTC.

This clone has only a few counts. This chain joins TRBV30 and TRBJ2-5, with TRBD1 as a possible D gene (7 bases). Germline CDR1 and CDR2: GTSNPN and SVGIG (reference sequence). There are 12 residues in the CDR3. V was pared by 3 bases and J by 5 bases, with 10 bases between. The CDR3: CAWSSGGETQYF. The CDR3 DNA follows: TGTGCCTGGAGCTCAGGGGGGGAGACCCAGTACTTC.

This clone is a singleton in its sample. The same CDR3 also results from other DNA sequences found in this sample. The chain uses TRBV29-1 and TRBJ2-4; D is possibly TRBD2 (7 bases). The CDR3 runs to 12 residues. Germline CDR1 reads SQVTM; CDR2 reads ANQGSEA. The V gene lost 5 bases and the J gene lost 13 bases, with 18 bases spanning the gap. CDR3 in amino acids: CSVSRGAGIQYF. DNA of the CDR3: TGCAGCGTTTCCCGGGGGGCAGGCATACAGTACTTC.

CDR3 DNA sequence: TGTGCCAGCAGAGAACGGGGCCGCGGGGAGCTGTTTTTT. It translates to CASRERGRGELFF. V usage is TRBV2 and J usage is TRBJ2-2; either TRBD1 or TRBD2 may fit D (5 bases each). CDR3 size: 13 residues. V lost 6 bases and J 7 bases, leaving 12 bases between the germline ends. Germline CDR1 is SNHLY and CDR2 is FYNNEI.

The chain couples TRBV30 to TRBJ1-5; no definite D call. The germline gives CDR1 GTSNPN, CDR2 SVGIG (reference sequence). The germline V and J ends were trimmed by 0 bases and 10 bases, with 7 bases remaining between them. The CDR3 loop spans 11 amino acids. CDR3 sequence reads: CAWSVGGPQHF. CDR3 sequence (DNA): TGTGCCTGGAGTGTGGGCGGCCCCCAGCATTTT.

The rearrangement links TRBV6-8 to TRBJ2-7, with a weak D call TRBD2 (6 bases). Trimming stripped 7 bases from V and 2 bases from J, with 9 bases between. The CDR3 consists of 12 residues. The germline CDR1 and CDR2 sequences are MNHGY and SAAAGT. CDR3 DNA sequence: TGTGCCAGCACTCGGAGGGCCTACGAGCAGTACTTC. The encoded protein is CASTRRAYEQYF.

This clone occurred a few times. The V gene is TRBV28, the J gene TRBJ2-3; 8 bases are shared with TRBD1. Germline V gene sequence: CDR1 MDHEN, CDR2 SYDVKM. Trimming cost V 7 bases and J 3 bases; bases outside gene matches: 9. This CDR3 has 15 residues. As DNA, the CDR3 is TGTGCCAGCATTGGATGGACAGGGTTTACAGATACGCAGTATTTT. Translation gives CASIGWTGFTDTQYF.

This clone has more than one count but fewer than ten. The chain couples TRBV29-1 to TRBJ1-2, with 11 bases fitting TRBD1. V was clipped by 4 bases and J by 2 bases; unmatched bases: 0. The CDR3 consists of 13 residues. The germline CDR1 and CDR2 sequences are SQVTM and ANQGSEA. As DNA, the CDR3 is TGCAGCGTTGGGACAGGGGGCAACTATGGCTACACCTTC. Protein product: CSVGTGGNYGYTF.

This clone appeared a few times. V gene TRBV5-4 combines with J gene TRBJ2-1; 10 bases are shared with TRBD2. CDR3 size: 17 residues. With 3 bases clipped from V and 4 bases from J, the junction kept 10 bases outside the gene matches. Per the germline V gene, CDR1 is SGHNT and CDR2 is YYREEE (reference sequence). CDR3 loop: CASSSVFGLAAYNEQFF. The CDR3 DNA reads as TGTGCCAGCAGCTCCGTATTCGGACTAGCGGCTTACAATGAGCAGTTCTTC.

This sequence joins TRBV29-1 and TRBJ2-7; no clear D. Germline lookup yields CDR1 SQVTM and CDR2 ANQGSEA. This CDR3 region has 15 residues. Trimming removed 3 bases at V and 0 bases at J, with 15 bases between. As DNA, the CDR3 is TGCAGCGTTGACACCCCTTATGGCGGCTCCTACGAGCAGTACTTC. Translated, it gives CSVDTPYGGSYEQYF.

The chain uses TRBV27 and TRBJ2-3; unclear D gene. This CDR3 is 15 amino acids long. Germline CDR1 reads MNHEY; CDR2 reads SMNVEV (reference sequence). V dropped 3 bases and J dropped 5 bases, with 15 bases sitting between them. CDR3 sequence reads: CASSLRFPLEDTQYF. In DNA, the CDR3 is TGTGCCAGCAGTTTGCGGTTCCCCTTGGAAGATACGCAGTATTTT.

The chain joins TRBV29-1 to TRBJ2-1; TRBD2 might be the D (6 bases). The CDR3 loop spans 13 amino acids. Germline CDR1 is SQVTM and CDR2 is ANQGSEA. Trimming took 1 base from V and 9 from J, leaving 13 bases between them. The CDR3 protein is CSVEGTILAEQFF. Written as DNA, the CDR3 is TGCAGCGTTGAAGGAACGATACTAGCTGAGCAGTTCTTC.

The rearrangement links TRBV28 to TRBJ1-6, with D tentatively TRBD1 (6 bases). V was clipped by 6 bases and J by 7 bases, with 16 bases between them. The CDR3 has 15 residues. Per germline, CDR1 MDHEN and CDR2 SYDVKM. CDR3 coding DNA: TGTGCCAGCAGAATCCTCTTCGGACAGAATTCACCCCTCCACTTT. It codes for CASRILFGQNSPLHF. Full variable domain (remainder filled in from reference TRBV28 and TRBJ1-6): DVKVTQSSRYLVKRTGEKVFLECVQDMDHENMFWYRQDPGLGLRLIYFSYDVKMKEKGDIPEGYSVSREKKERFSLILESASTNQTSMYLCASRILFGQNSPLHFGNGTRLTVT.

In this sample, this clone turned up a few times. V gene TRBV7-9 combines with J gene TRBJ2-1, with unresolved D. With 2 bases removed from V and 7 bases from J, the gap between germline ends came to 12 bases. The V gene's germline CDR1 is SEHNR and CDR2 FQNEAQ (reference sequence). The CDR3 covers 14 residues. CDR3 sequence: CASSLLPPRNEQFF. CDR3 bases: TGTGCCAGCAGCTTACTTCCCCCGCGGAATGAGCAGTTCTTC.

This clone was found a few times. CDR3 in DNA: TGTGCCAGCAGCAGACAGGGAACCTACAATGAGCAGTTCTTC. Protein product: CASSRQGTYNEQFF. V is TRBV6-6 and J is TRBJ2-1, with 7 nucleotides matching TRBD1. Germline CDR1 MNHNY, CDR2 SVGAGI (reference sequence). The CDR3 covers 14 residues. The trim removed 6 bases at V and 2 bases at J, leaving 4 bases unmatched.

The V and J genes are TRBV30 and TRBJ1-2, with D unclear. In germline, CDR1 is GTSNPN, CDR2 SVGIG (reference sequence). V lost 3 bases and J 4 bases, leaving 12 bases between the germline ends. The CDR3 covers 13 residues. Written as DNA, the CDR3 is TGTGCCTGGAGCCTAGGCCCTTCCTATGGCTACACCTTC. Translation: CAWSLGPSYGYTF.

V and J are TRBV29-1 and TRBJ2-5, with 12 bases aligning to TRBD2. There are 17 residues in the CDR3. The germline gives CDR1 SQVTM, CDR2 ANQGSEA. V was pared by 7 bases and J by 0 bases, with 12 bases of the junction left unmatched. CDR3: CSAKQSSGRADQETQYF. The CDR3 region has the DNA TGCAGCGCCAAGCAGTCTAGCGGGAGGGCCGACCAAGAGACCCAGTACTTC.

This clone is medium-sized. The chain is built from TRBV21-1 and TRBJ2-2; no check of the table's D call, TRBD2, against the DNA was made. TRBV21-1 is a listed pseudogene. The CDR3 spans 15 residues. The CDR3 DNA reads as TGTGCCAGCAGCTTCGGAGGGAGGTACACCGGGGAGCTGTTTTTT. Translating gives CASSFGGRYTGELFF.

The rearrangement joins TRBV28 to TRBJ2-7, with D hard to call. This CDR3 comprises 13 residues. Germline loops: CDR1 MDHEN, CDR2 SYDVKM. Trimming removed 5 bases from V and 0 bases from J, with 8 bases in between. This CDR3 is CASSRATSYEQYF. In nucleotides, the CDR3 is TGTGCCAGCAGTCGAGCCACCTCCTACGAGCAGTACTTC.

The V gene is TRBV30, the J gene TRBJ2-7, with unresolved D. With 0 bases removed from V and 0 bases from J, the gap between germline ends came to 15 bases. CDR3 size: 16 residues. From germline, CDR1 is GTSNPN and CDR2 SVGIG (reference sequence). For the CDR3, the DNA is TGTGCCTGGAGTGTTAGAGGCAGGATAAACTCCTACGAGCAGTACTTC. This encodes CAWSVRGRINSYEQYF.

This clone appeared a few times. The rearrangement uses TRBV29-1 and TRBJ2-1, with 8 bases matching TRBD2. Trimming cost V 2 bases and J 12 bases; bases outside gene matches: 3. This CDR3 is 11 amino acids long. CDR1 and CDR2 from the germline V gene are SQVTM and ANQGSEA. CDR3 protein: CSVEPGGPQFF. CDR3 nucleotides: TGCAGCGTTGAACCGGGAGGGCCGCAGTTCTTC.

J is TRBJ2-1 and V is TRBV29-1, with TRBD1 matching 12 bases. The V gene's germline CDR1 is SQVTM and CDR2 ANQGSEA. The CDR3 loop spans 16 amino acids. The V segment lost 6 bases and the J segment 6 bases; nucleotides outside the gene matches: 12. In DNA form, the CDR3 reads TGCAGCGTAGGATGGGGGACAGGGGGCGGAGGCAATGAGCAGTTCTTC. Residues: CSVGWGTGGGGNEQFF.